This record covers a single T cell receptor (beta chain). The antigen remains undetermined. There were no participants with HIV treated outside the United States. The sample comes from a study of long-term antiretroviral therapy in people with HIV. General observations from the study: Post-ART, diversity grew, though it stayed under transplant donor control levels.

Runs used v3.0 of the immunoSEQ assay and were done at survey level. Clones were sequenced by immunoSEQ multiplex PCR, and TCRdb holds only the in-frame ones, with some missing. The repertoire holds some 22,000 clones, with about 85% as singletons. The source of this sequence is a man aged 18 to 30 with HIV. The material sequenced was unsorted PBMCs, taken about 4 years after starting antiretroviral therapy.

In DNA, the CDR3 is TGTGCCAGCAGCATCAAGGATGAGCAGTTCTTC. This codes for CASSIKDEQFF. The rearrangement links TRBV9 to TRBJ2-1; D is undetermined. From germline, CDR1 is SGDLS and CDR2 YYNGEE. Between the trimmed V and J ends, which lost 4 bases and 8 bases, there was a span of 7 bases. CDR3 length: 11 residues. Filled out from reference TRBV9 and TRBJ2-1, the complete variable domain reads DSGVTQTPKHLITATGQRVTLRCSPRSGDLSVYWYQQSLDQGLQFLIQYYNGEERAKGNILERFSAQQFPDLHSELNLSSLELGDSALYFCASSIKDEQFFGPGTRLTVL.